The 17 T cell receptor beta chains reported below all come from one sample, sequenced in a study of glioma-infiltrating T cells (dated by TCRdb to the mid-2010s). This sample was sequenced with an Illumina MiSeq. The iRepertoire nested amplicon-rescue multiplex PCR (arm-PCR) platform was used to amplify TCR alpha and beta CDR3 regions from RNA. Using fastp at Q25 and MiXCR, TCRdb reprocessed the public reads and kept productive beta chains. Merged by CDR3 protein, the rows form single entries marked with the most common genes and DNA. This sample gives some 190,000 distinct CDR3 sequences in total; roughly 32% of them show up just once. 20% of the sample comes from the top ten. Material: glioma tissue, nonneoplastic brain tissue, or PBMCs (not recorded which). These receptors were taken from a human donor with low-grade glioma or glioblastoma, undergoing nonglioma brain surgery, or in good health (not recorded which).

The rearrangement links TRBV11-2 to TRBJ1-5; the match to TRBD1 covers 8 bases. Trimming at V came to 1 base and at J to 2 bases, leaving 10 bases not matched to a gene. This CDR3 is built from 18 residues. The germline V gene has CDR1 SGHAT and CDR2 FQNNGV. The CDR3 DNA is TGTGCCAGCAGCTTAGCCCCGCCAGGGGGCGTAGGCAATCAGCCCCAGCATTTT. It specifies CASSLAPPGGVGNQPQHF.

This clonotype was recorded many times. This sequence joins TRBV28 and TRBJ1-5, with D tentatively TRBD1 (5 bases). The CDR3 consists of 16 residues. Germline CDR1 is MDHEN and CDR2 is SYDVKM. V was pared by 4 bases and J by 2 bases, with 15 bases between. The CDR3 reads CASSSGQGARNQPQHF. CDR3 DNA: TGTGCCAGCAGTTCCGGTCAAGGGGCGCGCAATCAGCCCCAGCATTTT.

As regards this clonotype: One base away lies a much larger clone, so this may be a sequencing read error. This rearrangement joins TRBV3-1 to TRBJ2-7; no firm D call. This CDR3 comprises 14 residues. Germline assignment: CDR1 LGHDT and CDR2 YNNKEL (reference sequence). The germline V and J ends were trimmed by 1 base and 1 base, with 8 bases remaining between them. The CDR3 sequence is CASSQGAISYEQYF. As DNA, the CDR3 is TGTGCCAGCAGCCAAGGGGCCATATCCTACGAGCAGTACTTC.

This clonotype was seen many times. The V call is TRBV6-6, the J call TRBJ2-1, with 8 bases fitting TRBD1. The CDR3 length is 17 residues. Trimming took 0 bases from V and 8 from J; bases not matched to a gene: 12. Germline CDR1 MNHNY, CDR2 SVGAGI (reference sequence). The DNA of the CDR3 is TGTGCCAGCAGTTACTCGAGTCCGTATCCGGGACAGGATGAGCAGTTCTTC. Encoded protein: CASSYSSPYPGQDEQFF.

A remark on this clonotype: A much bigger clone sits one base away, suggesting this may be a read error. This chain uses TRBV5-1 with TRBJ2-7, with no clear D. Trimming shortened V by 3 bases and J by 7 bases, and 17 bases separated the two germline ends. The CDR3 consists of 14 residues. Per germline, CDR1 SGHRS and CDR2 YFSETQ. CDR3 DNA: TGCGCCAGCAGCTACCTTACAGCCCAAGAAGAGCAGTACTTC. Translating it yields CASSYLTAQEEQYF.

This clonotype was detected many times. The rearrangement joins TRBV27 to TRBJ1-5; D may be TRBD1 (6 bases). The ends were cut back, 5 bases at V and 5 bases at J, with 13 bases in the middle. Looked up from germline, CDR1 is MNHEY and CDR2 is SMNVEV (reference sequence). The CDR3 consists of 14 residues. CDR3 DNA sequence: TGTGCCAGCAGTCCCGGACAGCTGGATCAGCCCCAGCATTTT. Its translation is CASSPGQLDQPQHF.

With regard to this clonotype: One end of the junction does not line up with germline, which may come from a read error. This chain joins TRBV6-5 and TRBJ2-7; no reliable D call. The CDR3 has 16 residues. Per germline, CDR1 MNHEY and CDR2 SVGAGI. As DNA, the CDR3 is TGTGCCAACAGTTACTGGGCCAGCAGTACCAAGGACGAGCAGTACTTC. Its protein product is CANSYWASSTKDEQYF.

The chain links TRBV10-3 to TRBJ1-5; D remains unclear. CDR3 size: 17 residues. Germline V gives CDR1 ENHRY, CDR2 SYGVKD. The ends were cut back, 7 bases at V and 5 bases at J, with 24 bases in the middle. The CDR3: CAITWCGRMRCDQPQHF. In nucleotides, the CDR3 is TGTGCCATCACCTGGTGTGGACGGATGAGATGCGATCAGCCCCAGCATTTT.

The rearrangement uses TRBV3-1 and TRBJ1-3, with D unresolved. This CDR3 comprises 12 residues. Germline lookup yields CDR1 LGHDT and CDR2 YNNKEL (reference sequence). Trimming left V 1 base short and J 6 bases short, with 4 bases between. CDR3: CASSQVTNTIYF. The CDR3 nucleotides are TGTGCCAGCAGCCAAGTAACAAACACCATATATTTT.

This clonotype was seen ten or more times. The chain carries TRBV14 and TRBJ1-1; possibly TRBD1 for D (5 bases). The CDR3 consists of 15 residues. Germline V gives CDR1 SGHDN, CDR2 FVKESK. With 1 base removed from V and 4 bases from J, the gap between germline ends came to 13 bases. CDR3 residues: CASSQVGGDLTEAFF. CDR3 nucleotides: TGTGCCAGCAGCCAAGTAGGAGGGGACCTCACTGAAGCTTTCTTT.

This clonotype appeared a few times. This chain joins TRBV9 and TRBJ2-3; D is undetermined. The CDR3 has 14 residues. The V gene's germline CDR1 is SGDLS and CDR2 YYNGEE. The germline V and J ends were trimmed by 1 base and 1 base, with 7 bases remaining between them. The CDR3 bases are TGTGCCAGCAGCGTATTGAGCGGCACAGATACGCAGTATTTT. Amino acids: CASSVLSGTDTQYF.

In this sample, this clonotype turned up many times. This CDR3 reads CASSYSVDRGDTIYF. As DNA, the CDR3 is TGTGCCAGCAGTTACTCGGTCGACAGAGGCGACACCATATATTTT. The chain employs TRBV6-6 and TRBJ1-3, with a weak D call TRBD1 (5 bases). Looked up from germline, CDR1 is MNHNY and CDR2 is SVGAGI (reference sequence). The CDR3 is 15 amino acids. Trimming pared 0 bases from V and 8 bases from J, leaving 14 bases between.

This clonotype was detected many times. V gene TRBV29-1 combines with J gene TRBJ2-7; 9 bases align to TRBD1. V was clipped by 7 bases and J by 2 bases; unmatched bases: 12. In germline, CDR1 is SQVTM, CDR2 ANQGSEA. This CDR3 is built from 15 residues. CDR3 sequence reads: CSALLPGQGAYEQYF. CDR3 nucleotides: TGCAGCGCCCTCCTACCGGGACAGGGAGCCTACGAGCAGTACTTC.

Concerning this clonotype itself: A much larger clone is a single base away; this may be a read error. This chain links TRBV6-6 with TRBJ2-7, with D possibly matching TRBD1 (5 bases). The CDR3 covers 12 residues. The V end was cut by 6 bases, the J end by 2 bases, with 8 bases between. Per germline, CDR1 MNHNY and CDR2 SVGAGI (reference sequence). In DNA, the CDR3 is TGTGCCAGCAGAAGGGGCACCTACGAGCAGTACTTC. It encodes CASRRGTYEQYF.

In the case of this clonotype: Possible read error: a much larger clone is one base away. This chain joins TRBV29-1 and TRBJ2-7; the D is unclear. Deletions cut 5 bases from V and 3 bases from J, with 5 bases between. Per the germline V gene, CDR1 is SQVTM and CDR2 is ANQGSEA. The CDR3 extends over 10 amino acids. CDR3 bases: TGCAGCGTTAAATTCTACGAGCAGTACTTC. It is translated as CSVKFYEQYF.

This clonotype was detected ten times or more. The V call is TRBV6-1, the J call TRBJ2-3; TRBD2 aligns across 9 bases. V shed 6 bases and J 11 bases; nucleotides not matched to a gene: 12. The CDR3 is 14 residues long. The germline gives CDR1 MNHNS, CDR2 SASEGT. CDR3 in DNA: TGTGCCAGCAGCCTCCGACTAGCGGACACGAAGCAGTATTTT. Encoded protein: CASSLRLADTKQYF.

There are many counts of this clonotype. V gene TRBV6-2 or TRBV6-3 combines with J gene TRBJ2-5; D may be TRBD2 (7 bases). V lost 7 bases and J lost 4, with 13 bases in between. The CDR3 loop spans 13 amino acids. Germline-derived CDR1 and CDR2 are MNHEY and SVGEGT. For the CDR3, the DNA is TGTGCCAGCACCTACGGGGGGCCAGAGACCCAGTACTTC. Its translation is CASTYGGPETQYF.